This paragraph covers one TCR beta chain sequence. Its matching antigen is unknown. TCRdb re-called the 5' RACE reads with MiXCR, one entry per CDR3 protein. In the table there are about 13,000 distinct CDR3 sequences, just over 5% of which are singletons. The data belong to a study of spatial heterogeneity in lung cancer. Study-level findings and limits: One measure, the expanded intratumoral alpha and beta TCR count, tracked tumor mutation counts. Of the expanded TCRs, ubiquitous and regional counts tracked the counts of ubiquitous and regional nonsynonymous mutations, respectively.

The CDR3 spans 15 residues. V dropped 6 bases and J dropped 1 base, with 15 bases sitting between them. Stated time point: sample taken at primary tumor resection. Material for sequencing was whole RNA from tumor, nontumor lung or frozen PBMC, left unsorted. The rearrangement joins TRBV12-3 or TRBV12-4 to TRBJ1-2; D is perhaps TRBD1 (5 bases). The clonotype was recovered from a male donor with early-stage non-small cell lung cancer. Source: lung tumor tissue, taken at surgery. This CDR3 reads CASRETGQLNYGYTF. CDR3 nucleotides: TGTGCCAGCAGGGAAACGGGGCAGCTTAACTATGGCTACACCTTC.